Following are 9 T cell receptor beta chains from one sample sequenced in a study of control samples from healthy donors and cancer patients. Clones were read by immunoSEQ multiplex PCR, and TCRdb kept only the in-frame ones, dropping some. Here the sample spans under 130,000 clones, 83% being singletons. Material for sequencing was blood. The source of these receptors is a woman in her 50s in good health.

This clone was detected once. V is TRBV5-6 and J is TRBJ2-5; 13 nucleotides agree with TRBD2. Germline V gene sequence: CDR1 SGHDT, CDR2 YYEEEE. J was trimmed by 0 bases and V by 7 bases; bases with no gene match: 12. The CDR3 runs to 18 residues. The CDR3 loop reads CASGSPGLAGRYQETQYF. DNA of the CDR3: TGTGCCAGCGGATCTCCGGGACTAGCGGGACGGTACCAAGAGACCCAGTACTTC.

Details on this clone: One junction end does not reproduce the germline sequence, and a read error may be involved. This chain uses TRBV7-7 with TRBJ2-2, with D unclear. Germline lookup yields CDR1 SSHAT and CDR2 FNYEAQ (reference sequence). The CDR3 has 13 residues. CDR3 coding DNA: TGTGCTAGCAGCCCAGAGTTCACCGGGGAGCTGTTTTTT. Residues: CASSPEFTGELFF. The full variable domain, rest sourced from reference TRBV7-7 and TRBJ2-2, is GAGVSQSPRYKVTKRGQDVTLRCDPISSHATLYWYQQALGQGPEFLTYFNYEAQPDKSGLPSDRFSAERPEGSISTLTIQRTEQRDSAMYRCASSPEFTGELFFGEGSRLTVL.

The chain combines TRBV5-6 with TRBJ2-6; D gene uncertain. Germline V gene sequence: CDR1 SGHDT, CDR2 YYEEEE. This CDR3 is 15 amino acids long. The V end was cut by 1 base, the J end by 0 bases, with 5 bases between. The CDR3 DNA follows: TGTGCCAGCAGCTTGAAGTTCTCTGGGGCCAACGTCCTGACTTTC. Its translation: CASSLKFSGANVLTF.

The chain carries TRBV12-1 and TRBJ2-1; the D call TRBD2 from the table was never checked on the DNA. TRBV12-1 is termed a pseudogene. The CDR3 has 15 amino acids. This chain's CDR3 is CASSHRLAEHNEQFF. The CDR3 DNA sequence: TGTGCCAGCAGCCACAGACTAGCGGAGCACAATGAGCAGTTCTTC.

This chain joins TRBV7-9 and TRBJ2-1; TRBD2 matches 8 bases. CDR3 length: 18 amino acids. J gave up 2 bases and V 0 bases, and 9 bases lay outside the gene matches. The germline V gene has CDR1 SEHNR and CDR2 FQNEAQ (reference sequence). CDR3 DNA sequence: TGTGCCAGCAGCTTAGCTAAAGGGGGACTAGGGGCCTACAATGAGCAGTTCTTC. Its translation: CASSLAKGGLGAYNEQFF.

The chain links TRBV27 to TRBJ1-6; D unclear. The CDR3 runs to 16 residues. The V gene's germline CDR1 is MNHEY and CDR2 SMNVEV (reference sequence). Between the trimmed V and J ends, which lost 5 bases and 5 bases, there was a span of 16 bases. This CDR3 reads CASSPDERRNNSPLHF. CDR3 DNA sequence: TGTGCCAGCAGTCCCGATGAGAGACGGAATAATTCACCCCTCCACTTT.

The J gene is TRBJ1-4, the V gene TRBV5-5, with 9 positions matching TRBD1. The CDR3 totals 14 residues. V lost 4 bases, J lost 7 bases, and 5 bases stayed unmatched. Germline-derived CDR1 and CDR2 are SGHKS and YYEKEE (reference sequence). This CDR3 reads CASSPDRGGEKLFF. DNA of the CDR3: TGTGCCAGCAGCCCGGACAGGGGAGGTGAAAAACTGTTTTTT.

This sequence joins TRBV4-3 and TRBJ1-1, with D possibly TRBD1 on 5 matching bases. The V gene lost 0 bases and the J gene lost 4 bases, with 12 bases spanning the gap. From germline, CDR1 is LGHNA and CDR2 YSLEER. The CDR3 totals 15 residues. The CDR3 DNA reads as TGCGCCAGCAGCCAAGAATTTGAGGGACCCACTGAAGCTTTCTTT. This gives the protein CASSQEFEGPTEAFF.

This clone was detected only a few times. The chain combines TRBV28 with TRBJ2-7; 9 nucleotides line up with TRBD1. Looked up from germline, CDR1 is MDHEN and CDR2 is SYDVKM. The J segment lost 5 bases and the V segment lost 7 bases, leaving 9 bases of the junction unmatched. The CDR3 consists of 14 residues. The CDR3, as DNA: TGTGCCAGCAAGGGGACAGGGTCGAGACACGAGCAGTACTTC. Its translation is CASKGTGSRHEQYF.